This T cell receptor (beta chain) originates from a study of CD8 T cells in Susac syndrome. Overall study results and limits: The study's TCR sequencing and HLA analysis drew on a certain number of individuals. That number was acknowledged as relatively small.

V shed 1 base, J shed 4 bases, and the junction held 4 bases outside the gene matches. The CDR3 loop spans 14 amino acids. Germline V gene lookup returns CDR1 GTSNPN and CDR2 SVGIG (reference sequence). Comment on this clonotype: Its antigen remains unidentified.

Peripheral blood CD8+ and CD4+ T cells were profiled by TCR beta sequencing. The CD8+ and CD4+ T cells were isolated magnetically using a negative isolation approach, whereas the TEMRA cells were enriched by FACS. An input of roughly 0.5 to 1 ug of RNA was subjected to reverse transcription using random hexamers. The TCR beta CDR3 was amplified by immunoSEQ multiplex PCR across 54 Vbeta, 13 Jbeta. MiXCR was run by TCRdb on the immunoSEQ multiplex PCR reads, yielding one entry per CDR3 protein. Altogether approximately 150,000 distinct CDR3 sequences are present, approximately 94% being singletons, with the ten largest covering 0.08% to 0.095%.

This chain uses TRBV30 with TRBJ2-5; 9 bases map to TRBD1. The receptor's source is a human donor with multiple sclerosis. The sample consisted of CD4+ T cells from PBMCs. The CDR3 loop is CAWSGTGGRETQYF. The CDR3 DNA sequence: TGTGCCTGGAGTGGTACAGGGGGCCGAGAGACCCAGTACTTC.